This TCR beta chain was sequenced during a study of response to subunit inactivated influenza vaccine. Study conclusions and caveats: New T cells are recruited in small numbers by each seasonal influenza vaccination, according to the authors' suggestion.

TCRdb redid the calling of the RT-PCR reads with MiXCR, one entry per CDR3 protein. This table has 450,000 to 550,000 distinct CDR3 sequences, around 25% appearing once. A note on this clonotype: Its specificity is unknown.

J was trimmed by 8 bases and V by 7 bases; bases with no gene match: 17. Germline-derived CDR1 and CDR2 are SGHTA and FQGNSA. The CDR3 runs 15 residues. The source was CD4+ T cells sorted from PBMCs, collected more than 4 days after vaccination. The V and J genes are TRBV7-2 and TRBJ2-7; 7 bases align to TRBD1. This TCR was recovered from a man aged 45 to 65 who received an inactivated influenza vaccine. The CDR3 here is CASTRGGFGAKKQYF. CDR3 DNA sequence: TGTGCCAGCACCCGAGGGGGCTTCGGGGCTAAAAAGCAGTACTTC.